The 24 T cell receptor beta chains reported below all come from one sample, sequenced in a study of T cells expressing NK-cell markers. TCRdb reanalyzed the 5' RACE reads and collapses them to one entry per CDR3 protein, without DNA. This sample contains around 280,000 distinct CDR3 sequences. The sequenced sample consisted of blood T cells: a sorted CD56 or NKG2C T cell subset, CD4+ or CD8+ T cells, or bulk PBMC T cells (not recorded which). These receptors were collected from a man between 18 and 29 years old in good health.

The gene calls are TRBV18 and TRBJ2-5. The CDR3 runs to 13 residues. Germline assignment: CDR1 KGHSH and CDR2 LQKENI. The CDR3 loop is CASSPWQIQTQYF.

The rearrangement joins TRBV29-1 to TRBJ2-1. From germline, CDR1 is SQVTM and CDR2 ANQGSEA. The CDR3 spans 11 residues. The CDR3 protein is CSANLGNEQFF.

The rearrangement links TRBV15 to TRBJ2-3. The CDR3 totals 12 residues. Germline CDR1 and CDR2: LNHNV and YYDKDF (reference sequence). The chain's CDR3 is CATSGSRDTQYF.

V and J are TRBV20-1 and TRBJ2-1; TCRdb's assignment of TRBD1 cannot be checked, as there is no DNA. Germline V gene data show CDR1 as DFQATT and CDR2 as SNEGSKA (reference sequence). This CDR3 is 14 amino acids long. This CDR3 is CSARVNTGANEQFF.

The rearrangement joins TRBV7-3 to TRBJ2-3. CDR1 and CDR2 (germline): SGHTA, FQGTGA. This CDR3 region has 14 residues. CDR3 sequence reads: CASSPVGRTDTQYF.

CDR3 amino acids: CASSFGGSTEAFF. The rearrangement joins TRBV12-3 or TRBV12-4 to TRBJ1-1. The CDR3 totals 13 residues.

The V gene is TRBV6-6, the J gene TRBJ2-4. This CDR3 spans 13 amino acids. CDR1 is MNHNY and CDR2 is SVGAGI in the germline V gene (reference sequence). This CDR3 is CASSYSTKNIQYF.

The rearrangement uses TRBV9 and TRBJ2-7; TCRdb reports TRBD2, a call that lacks DNA to check it against. Germline loops: CDR1 SGDLS, CDR2 YYNGEE. The CDR3 is made up of 15 amino acids. CDR3 region: CASSVGPAGNYEQYF.

CDR3 sequence: CASSRTSGRQETQYF. The chain is built from TRBV4-3 and TRBJ2-5; as DNA is missing, the TRBD2 call by TCRdb cannot be tested. CDR1 is LGHNA, CDR2 YSLEER, per germline. This CDR3 has 15 residues.

The chain couples TRBV20-1 to TRBJ2-7. The CDR3 covers 14 residues. Germline V CDR1 and CDR2: DFQATT, SNEGSKA (reference sequence). The chain's CDR3 is CSASRSGRAYEQYF.

This chain uses TRBV29-1 with TRBJ2-5; absent DNA, TCRdb's TRBD1 call cannot be checked. There are 15 residues in the CDR3. CDR1 and CDR2 from the germline V gene are SQVTM and ANQGSEA. The CDR3 reads CSVEAQGAFAETQYF.

The chain joins TRBV10-3 to TRBJ2-1; TCRdb names TRBD1, which stays unverified in the absence of DNA. The CDR3 has 12 residues. Germline CDR1 ENHRY, CDR2 SYGVKD. CDR3 sequence: CAISVGDGEQFF.

V and J are TRBV29-1 and TRBJ2-7; TCRdb returns TRBD1, unconfirmable since there is no DNA. CDR3 length: 12 amino acids. CDR1 is SQVTM, CDR2 ANQGSEA, per germline. This chain's CDR3 is CSVGLGGYEQYF.

The rearrangement uses TRBV6-1 and TRBJ2-6; checking the TCRdb D call of TRBD1 is not possible without DNA. This CDR3 contains 16 residues. The germline CDR1 and CDR2 sequences are MNHNS and SASEGT. The CDR3 region is CASRTTTGIGANVLTF.

This chain uses TRBV25-1 with TRBJ2-1. The CDR3 extends over 13 amino acids. Germline loops: CDR1 MGHDK, CDR2 SYGVNS. CDR3 in amino acids: CASSEYTQHEQFF.

V gene TRBV20-1 combines with J gene TRBJ2-7; the TRBD1 assignment by TCRdb is unverifiable without DNA. The CDR3 runs 15 residues. Germline CDR1 is DFQATT and CDR2 is SNEGSKA (reference sequence). The chain's CDR3 is CSARPMVQGTYEQYF.

The chain employs TRBV6-2 or TRBV6-3 and TRBJ1-1; TCRdb's D call of TRBD1 is untestable without DNA. The germline V gene encodes CDR1 MNHEY and CDR2 SVGEGT. This CDR3 has 15 amino acids. The CDR3: CASSIRQGFNTEAFF.

The V call is TRBV20-1, the J call TRBJ2-1; the TRBD2 assignment by TCRdb is unverifiable without DNA. Germline V gene sequence: CDR1 DFQATT, CDR2 SNEGSKA (reference sequence). The CDR3 is 14 residues long. CDR3 protein: CSARKREGPDEQFF.

The V gene is TRBV30, the J gene TRBJ1-4; the D call of TRBD1 rests on TCRdb alone, since no DNA is present to check it. CDR1 and CDR2 from the germline V gene are GTSNPN and SVGIG (reference sequence). This CDR3 contains 14 residues. The CDR3 here is CAWGPGPRPEKLFF.

The gene calls are TRBV5-6 and TRBJ2-3. CDR1 and CDR2 from the germline V gene are SGHDT and YYEEEE. This CDR3 spans 15 amino acids. The CDR3 loop reads CASSLEWGSTDTQYF. The full variable domain, with the rest looked up from reference TRBV5-6 and TRBJ2-3, is DAGVTQSPTHLIKTRGQQVTLRCSPKSGHDTVSWYQQALGQGPQFIFQYYEEEERQRGNFPDRFSGHQFPNYSSELNVNALLLGDSALYLCASSLEWGSTDTQYFGPGTRLTVL.

The CDR3 reads CGTSGRDLADTQYF. This chain joins TRBV20-1 and TRBJ2-3; there is no DNA to check the TCRdb D call of TRBD2. This CDR3 region has 14 residues. Per the germline V gene, CDR1 is DFQATT and CDR2 is SNEGSKA (reference sequence).

The V and J genes are TRBV30 and TRBJ2-7; TCRdb reports TRBD2, a call that lacks DNA to check it against. Germline CDR1 reads GTSNPN; CDR2 reads SVGIG (reference sequence). The CDR3 loop spans 13 amino acids. CDR3 loop: CAWAPSGSYEQYF.

The chain is built from TRBV6-2 or TRBV6-3 and TRBJ1-2; the TCRdb D gene call, TRBD1, has no DNA to confirm it. The CDR3 extends over 16 amino acids. Per germline, CDR1 MNHEY and CDR2 SVGEGT. CDR3: CASSYSIQGMDYGYTF.

The chain has TRBV5-1 and TRBJ2-1; no DNA is available, so the TRBD1 call from TCRdb remains unchecked. CDR3 size: 13 residues. Germline V CDR1 and CDR2: SGHRS, YFSETQ. CDR3: CASSPSIRDEQFF. The full variable domain, rest sourced from reference TRBV5-1 and TRBJ2-1, is KAGVTQTPRYLIKTRGQQVTLSCSPISGHRSVSWYQQTPGQGLQFLFEYFSETQRNKGNFPGRFSGRQFSNSRSEMNVSTLELGDSALYLCASSPSIRDEQFFGPGTRLTVL.